This TCR beta chain appears in the sequencing data of a study of PD-L1 blockade in urothelial cancer. Study background: Patients previously received 0 to 3 chemotherapy regimens. T cells numbered a median of around 150,000 in the blood samples.

Profiling relied on immunoSEQ multiplex PCR, and the TCRdb table lists in-frame clones only, not all of them. The table records some 48,000 clones, approximately 83% of them present only once. Time point indicated: peripheral blood 6 weeks after treatment start. Pretreatment and on-treatment blood mononuclear cell samples were taken, totaling between 1 and 8 time points per patient. CDR1 and CDR2 from the germline V gene are MGHDK and SYGVNS. The CDR3 contains 13 residues. V shed 4 bases, J shed 5 bases, and the junction held 1 base outside the gene matches. The specimen was PBMCs, collected around atezolizumab (anti-PD-L1) treatment. This sequence was found in a man between 60 and 75 years old with urothelial cancer. This chain connects TRBV25-1 to TRBJ1-2; 10 bases map to TRBD1. CDR3 DNA: TGTGCCAGCAGTGCGGGACAGGGGTATGGCTACACCTTC. It yields the protein CASSAGQGYGYTF.